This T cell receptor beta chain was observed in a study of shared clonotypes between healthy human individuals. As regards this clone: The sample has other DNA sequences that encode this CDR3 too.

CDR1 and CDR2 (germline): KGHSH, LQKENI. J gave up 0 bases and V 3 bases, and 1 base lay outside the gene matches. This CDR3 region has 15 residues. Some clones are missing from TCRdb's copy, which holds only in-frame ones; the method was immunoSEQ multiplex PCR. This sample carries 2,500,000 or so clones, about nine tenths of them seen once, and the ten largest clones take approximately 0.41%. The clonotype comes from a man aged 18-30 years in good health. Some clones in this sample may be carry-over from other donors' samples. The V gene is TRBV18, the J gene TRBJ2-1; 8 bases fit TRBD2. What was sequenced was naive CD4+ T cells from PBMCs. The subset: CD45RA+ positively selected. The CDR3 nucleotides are TGTGCCAGCTCACCCGGGACTAGCTCCTACAATGAGCAGTTCTTC. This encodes CASSPGTSSYNEQFF.